The rows below give T cell receptor beta chains drawn from one sample of a study of blood T cell repertoires in COVID-19. Profiled with immunoSEQ multiplex PCR; TCRdb holds only in-frame clones, not every one. This table holds more than 85,000 clones, around nine tenths found once. The specimen was peripheral blood. Receptor source: a man aged 45 to 65 with active COVID-19. CDR3s include the opening cysteine and the closing phenylalanine or tryptophan. The D gene is left open where the match is weak. Size is omitted from some rows. Given values are once, few, many or a class for expanded clones.

V	length	D	J	size	DNA	CDR3
TRBV3-1/TRBV3-2	16	NA	TRBJ1-2	NA	TGTGCCAGCAGCCAAGCCCCAGCGGGGCTGAGCTATGGCTACACCTTC	CASSQAPAGLSYGYTF
TRBV12-3/TRBV12-4	13	NA	TRBJ1-1	once	TGTGCCAGCAGTCCCCCGGGGGGGGTATCAGCTTTCTTT	CASSPPGGVSAFF
TRBV11-2	14	TRBD1	TRBJ2-7	NA	TGTGCCAGCAGCTACGGGACAGCGACTGAGGAGCAGTACTTC	CASSYGTATEEQYF
TRBV12-3/TRBV12-4	13	NA	TRBJ2-7	few	TGTGCCAGTTCGGGTCCGAGGGCCTACGAGCAGTACTTC	CASSGPRAYEQYF
TRBV5-4	16	TRBD1	TRBJ1-6	NA	TGTGCCAGCAGCTTGATCGGACAGGGACATAATTCACCCCTCCACTTT	CASSLIGQGHNSPLHF
TRBV9	15	NA	TRBJ1-6	NA	TGTGCCAGCAGCGTAGCGGGGGTTGGTAATTCACCCCTCCACTTT	CASSVAGVGNSPLHF
TRBV5-6	14	NA	TRBJ1-3	NA	TGTGCCAGCAGCTTGGGGCAGGGAGGAAACACCATATATTTT	CASSLGQGGNTIYF
TRBV23-1	15	TRBD1	TRBJ1-6	NA	TGCGCCAGCAGTCACCGGGACAGAGTTAATTCACCCCTCCACTTT	CASSHRDRVNSPLHF
TRBV4-2	17	TRBD2	TRBJ2-3	NA	TGTGCCAGCAGCCAAGGCGATGGACTAGCGGGGGTGAATACGCAGTATTTT	CASSQGDGLAGVNTQYF
TRBV14	15	NA	TRBJ1-1	once	TGTGCCAGCAGCCAAGTAACGGCAGGGATGACTGAAGCTTTCTTT	CASSQVTAGMTEAFF
TRBV5-1	15	TRBD2	TRBJ2-3	NA	TGCGCCAGCAGCCCCTCGGCTAGCGGGGTAGATACGCAGTATTTT	CASSPSASGVDTQYF
TRBV5-1	14	NA	TRBJ1-1	NA	TGCGCCAGCATGGCGGGGGATGCGGTCACTGAAGCTTTCTTT	CASMAGDAVTEAFF
TRBV3-1/TRBV3-2	14	NA	TRBJ1-6	NA	TGTGCCAGCAGCCCGCCAAGGAGCCAGTCACCCCTCCACTTT	CASSPPRSQSPLHF
TRBV3-1/TRBV3-2	13	NA	TRBJ1-1	NA	TGTGCCAGCAGCCAAGATAAAACAGGCGAAGCTTTCTTT	CASSQDKTGEAFF
TRBV6-6	17	TRBD2	TRBJ2-5	NA	TGTGCCAGCAGTCTCCGACCGACTAGCGGGGGCGGGGAGACCCAGTACTTC	CASSLRPTSGGGETQYF
TRBV11-1	15	NA	TRBJ2-1	NA	TGTGCCAGCAGCTCTAGCTTAGGGACTTCAAATGAGCAGTTCTTC	CASSSSLGTSNEQFF
TRBV2	15	TRBD2	TRBJ2-2	NA	TGTGCCAGCAGAGCCGGGACTAGCGTCACCGGGGAGCTGTTTTTT	CASRAGTSVTGELFF
TRBV24-1	16	NA	TRBJ2-5	NA	TGTGCCACCAGTGATCCCGCATCGGGGAGCCAAGAGACCCAGTACTTC	CATSDPASGSQETQYF
TRBV19	15	TRBD1	TRBJ2-7	NA	TGTGCCAGTAGTGCCCCGGGACAGGGGATCTACGAGCAGTACTTC	CASSAPGQGIYEQYF
TRBV7-6	13	NA	TRBJ2-7	NA	TGTGCCAGCAGTTCAACGACTAACTACGAGCAGTACTTC	CASSSTTNYEQYF
TRBV6-5	12	NA	TRBJ2-2	NA	TGTGCCAGCAAGAGGATCGCCGGGGAGCTGTTTTTT	CASKRIAGELFF
TRBV19	16	TRBD1	TRBJ1-3	NA	TGTGCCAGTAGTACCCCGGACAGGGGGACTGGAAACACCATATATTTT	CASSTPDRGTGNTIYF
TRBV27	15	TRBD2	TRBJ2-7	NA	TGTGCCAGCAGTTTACAAGCGGGGGGTTCCTACGAGCAGTACTTC	CASSLQAGGSYEQYF
TRBV19	12	NA	TRBJ1-4	NA	TGTGCCAGTAGTCCCTACAATGAAAAACTGTTTTTT	CASSPYNEKLFF
TRBV25-1	14	TRBD1	TRBJ2-7	NA	TGTGCCAGCACCGAATCTGGGACAGGGGACGAGCAGTACTTC	CASTESGTGDEQYF
TRBV2	15	NA	TRBJ2-1	NA	TGTGCCAGCAGTGAAAGCAGGGTGGGGTTCAATGAGCAGTTCTTC	CASSESRVGFNEQFF
TRBV2	13	NA	TRBJ2-5	few	TGTGCCAGCAGTTTGGGCCAAAAAGAGACCCAGTACTTC	CASSLGQKETQYF
TRBV7-7	15	NA	TRBJ1-1	NA	TGTGCTAGCAGCTTACCGGGACATCAGATTCCGAAAGCTTTCTTT	CASSLPGHQIPKAFF
TRBV3-1/TRBV3-2	15	TRBD2	TRBJ2-3	NA	TGTGCCAGCAGCCCGACTAGCGGCAGCACAGATACGCAGTATTTT	CASSPTSGSTDTQYF
TRBV3-1/TRBV3-2	17	NA	TRBJ1-2	NA	TGTGCCAGCAGCCAAGATTTTGTCGCGGCAGGGAATGGTGGCTACACCTTC	CASSQDFVAAGNGGYTF
TRBV9	15	TRBD1	TRBJ1-1	NA	TGTGCCAGCAGCGTCCGCGCGACAGGGCTCACTGAAGCTTTCTTT	CASSVRATGLTEAFF
TRBV7-3	15	NA	TRBJ2-1	NA	TGTGCCAGCAGCTTAAGGGGTACGCGGACTGATGAGCAGTTCTTC	CASSLRGTRTDEQFF
TRBV5-1	12	NA	TRBJ1-2	NA	TGCGCCAGCAGCTCGACTCATGGGGGCTACACCTTC	CASSSTHGGYTF
TRBV7-2	13	NA	TRBJ2-3	NA	TGTGCCAGCAGCCCACGACTAGCAGATACGCAGTATTTT	CASSPRLADTQYF
TRBV6-5	10	NA	TRBJ2-3	NA	TGTGCCAGCGGACGGGACAAACAGTATTTT	CASGRDKQYF
TRBV13	15	TRBD2	TRBJ2-3	NA	TGTGCCAGCAGCTCCCATAGCGGGGGTGGAGATACGCAGTATTTT	CASSSHSGGGDTQYF
TRBV5-4	14	NA	TRBJ1-3	once	TGTGCCAGCAGCTTTTGGCAGGGTGGAAACACCATATATTTT	CASSFWQGGNTIYF
TRBV24-1	15	TRBD2	TRBJ2-3	NA	TGTGCCACCAGCCAACTAGCGGGGGGGCAATATGTGCAGTATTTT	CATSQLAGGQYVQYF
TRBV18	15	NA	TRBJ1-1	NA	TGTGCCAGCTCAAGCCGGGACTCCCGGGGCGCTGAAGCTTTCTTT	CASSSRDSRGAEAFF
TRBV7-9	14	TRBD1	TRBJ1-1	NA	TGTGCCAGCACCTGGACAGGGACGAACACTGAAGCTTTCTTT	CASTWTGTNTEAFF
TRBV19	12	NA	TRBJ2-7	NA	TGTGCCAGTAGTGTCAGCGGCCACGAGCAGTACTTC	CASSVSGHEQYF
TRBV6-2/TRBV6-3	15	NA	TRBJ1-1	NA	TGTGCCAGCAGTTACTCCTCCCGCGGGGCAGCTGAAGCTTTCTTT	CASSYSSRGAAEAFF
TRBV4-1	16	NA	TRBJ1-1	NA	TGCGCCAGCAGCCAAGCCCCCGGGGGGGCAAACACTGAAGCTTTCTTT	CASSQAPGGANTEAFF
TRBV12-3/TRBV12-4	13	NA	TRBJ2-5	once	TGTGCCAGCAGCCTAGGCTACCAAGAGACCCAGTACTTC	CASSLGYQETQYF
TRBV7-2	15	NA	TRBJ1-5	NA	TGTGCCAGCAGCTTAGTTTTAGCCGGGAATCAGCCCCAGCATTTT	CASSLVLAGNQPQHF
TRBV2	12	NA	TRBJ1-6	NA	TGTGCCAGCAGCGGTAATAATTCACCCCTCCACTTT	CASSGNNSPLHF
TRBV6-6	15	TRBD2	TRBJ2-2	NA	TGTGCCAGCAGTCAGCGGGGGGGGAACACCGGGGAGCTGTTTTTT	CASSQRGGNTGELFF
TRBV5-1	15	NA	TRBJ1-1	NA	TGCGCCAGCAGCACTACAGGGTCTTTAAACACTGAAGCTTTCTTT	CASSTTGSLNTEAFF
TRBV7-7	14	TRBD1	TRBJ2-7	NA	TGTGCCAGCAGCGCCGGGACAGGGGTAAACGAGCAGTACTTC	CASSAGTGVNEQYF
TRBV7-9	14	TRBD2	TRBJ2-1	NA	TGTGCCAGCAGCTGGGGGGGAAATTACAATGAGCAGTTCTTC	CASSWGGNYNEQFF
TRBV5-5	13	NA	TRBJ2-7	NA	TGTGCCAGCAGCTTACCGACAGGCTACGAGCAGTACTTC	CASSLPTGYEQYF
TRBV5-5	15	TRBD1	TRBJ2-7	NA	TGTGCCAGCAGCCCCCTGGGGACAGGGCACTACGGGCAGTACTTC	CASSPLGTGHYGQYF
TRBV7-8	16	NA	TRBJ2-1	once	TGTGCCAGCAGCTTAGTTAGCGGCAGCTCCTACAATGAGCAGTTCTTC	CASSLVSGSSYNEQFF
TRBV27	15	TRBD1	TRBJ2-7	NA	TGTGCCAGCAGTTTATCCGGGACAGGGCAGTACGAGCAGTACTTC	CASSLSGTGQYEQYF